One sample yielded the 13 T cell receptor beta chains listed below, sequenced in a study of blood T cell repertoires in COVID-19 (dated by TCRdb to about 2020). The library was produced with the immunoSEQ multiplex PCR assay. The source is immuneACCESS, and TCRdb retained only in-frame sequences with V and J called. Part of the clones is not carried over; for the studies checked, unresolved V genes explain less than half of this, and the remainder is unexplained. Present in this sample are about 280,000 clones, approximately 88% of which were seen just once. Clones ranked in the top ten supply roughly 9.1% of the sample. What was sequenced was peripheral blood. The receptor set was obtained from a young man with active or convalescent COVID-19.

The CDR3 DNA is TGCGCCAGCAGCCAAGATTGGGGACTAGCCGCAGATACGCAGTATTTT. Its protein product is CASSQDWGLAADTQYF. The chain is built from TRBV4-1 and TRBJ2-3, with TRBD2 identical over 9 bases. The CDR3 spans 16 residues. Unmatched junction bases numbered 5, after V lost 0 bases and J lost 4 bases. Germline V gene data show CDR1 as MGHRA and CDR2 as YSYEKL.

The sample holds a few counts of this clone. The rearrangement joins TRBV7-9 to TRBJ2-5, with 7 bases that match TRBD2. Germline lookup yields CDR1 SEHNR and CDR2 FQNEAQ (reference sequence). With V trimmed by 5 bases and J by 0 bases, 15 bases remained unmatched. This CDR3 contains 18 residues. The CDR3 region has the DNA TGTGCCAGCAGCCTCCCGGAGAGGCTAGCGGCGAACCAAGAGACCCAGTACTTC. Its protein product is CASSLPERLAANQETQYF.

The chain joins TRBV6-1 to TRBJ1-2; 9 bases are a match to TRBD1. This CDR3 region has 17 residues. CDR1 and CDR2 from the germline V gene are MNHNS and SASEGT. V trimming: 2 bases; J trimming: 4 bases; junction bases outside the gene matches: 11. As DNA, the CDR3 is TGTGCCAGCAGTGAAAGACACGGGACAGGGTTTGCCTATGGCTACACCTTC. Its protein is CASSERHGTGFAYGYTF.

The chain uses TRBV5-8 and TRBJ2-3; 12 positions agree with TRBD2. The CDR3 consists of 14 residues. Unmatched junction bases numbered 2, after V lost 4 bases and J lost 5 bases. Germline assignment: CDR1 SGHTS and CDR2 YDEGEE. The CDR3 is CASSRGLAGDTQYF. In DNA form, the CDR3 reads TGTGCCAGCAGCCGGGGACTAGCGGGAGATACGCAGTATTTT.

The chain employs TRBV5-4 and TRBJ2-7; D is unresolved. The germline V gene has CDR1 SGHNT and CDR2 YYREEE (reference sequence). The CDR3 consists of 14 residues. Trimming took 0 bases from V and 1 from J, leaving 8 bases between them. Written as DNA, the CDR3 is TGTGCCAGCAGCTTGGAGCTAGAATCCTACGAGCAGTACTTC. Amino acids: CASSLELESYEQYF.

The rearrangement links TRBV13 to TRBJ2-2; TRBD2 agrees at 8 bases. In germline, CDR1 is PRHDT, CDR2 FYEKMQ (reference sequence). CDR3 length equals 15 residues. The V and J ends lost 1 base and 4 bases, in that order; junction bases with no gene match: 2. This CDR3 reads CASSLVRGGTGELFF. The CDR3 region has the DNA TGTGCCAGCAGCTTAGTCCGGGGGGGCACCGGGGAGCTGTTTTTT.

This clone was counted once. The rearrangement links TRBV9 to TRBJ1-2; the D gene is possibly TRBD1 (5 bases). V lost 4 bases, J lost 0 bases, and 13 bases lay in between. CDR3 size: 15 residues. CDR1 SGDLS and CDR2 YYNGEE come from the germline V gene. DNA of the CDR3: TGTGCCAGCAGCCCCTCGGGGGGAGCTAACTATGGCTACACCTTC. It codes for CASSPSGGANYGYTF.

The chain recombines TRBV5-6 with TRBJ2-3, with D perhaps matching TRBD1 (6 bases). The CDR3 extends over 15 amino acids. V lost 7 bases, J lost 4 bases, and 19 bases lay in between. Per the germline V gene, CDR1 is SGHDT and CDR2 is YYEEEE. The CDR3 sequence is CASAPNGGGPDTQYF. The CDR3 bases are TGTGCCAGCGCCCCCAATGGGGGCGGTCCAGATACGCAGTATTTT.

The chain joins TRBV14 to TRBJ2-5; TRBD2 is a possible D gene (5 bases). From germline, CDR1 is SGHDN and CDR2 FVKESK. V lost 6 bases, J lost 3 bases, and 14 bases lay in between. The CDR3 length is 14 residues. CDR3 nucleotides: TGTGCCAGCAGTACAACCCTACTAGAAGAGACCCAGTACTTC. Translation gives CASSTTLLEETQYF.

The chain recombines TRBV14 with TRBJ1-2; D is uncertain. V shed 4 bases and J shed 4 bases, with 10 bases lying between them. The length of the CDR3 is 13 residues. Germline values: CDR1 SGHDN, CDR2 FVKESK. The CDR3 loop reads CASSPSPTYGYTF. The CDR3 nucleotides are TGTGCCAGCAGCCCCAGTCCAACCTATGGCTACACCTTC. Full variable domain (rest looked up from reference TRBV14 and TRBJ1-2): EAGVTQFPSHSVIEKGQTVTLRCDPISGHDNLYWYRRVMGKEIKFLLHFVKESKQDESGMPNNRFLAERTGGTYSTLKVQPAELEDSGVYFCASSPSPTYGYTFGSGTRLTVV.

The rearrangement links TRBV10-1 to TRBJ2-1, with 16 bases lining up with TRBD2. V was pared by 7 bases and J by 3 bases, with 9 bases of the junction left unmatched. The CDR3 length is 18 residues. CDR1 is WNHNN and CDR2 is SYGVQD in the germline V gene (reference sequence). CDR3 coding DNA: TGCGCCAGCAAGCCGGGACTAGCGGGGGGGAGATTCTACAATGAGCAGTTCTTC. Protein sequence: CASKPGLAGGRFYNEQFF.

The V gene is TRBV25-1, the J gene TRBJ2-3; D might be TRBD2 (6 bases). The CDR3 runs 14 residues. The ends were cut back, 3 bases at V and 4 bases at J, with 11 bases in the middle. CDR1 and CDR2 from the germline V gene are MGHDK and SYGVNS. In nucleotides, the CDR3 is TGTGCCAGCAGTGACGGGGGAGAGTCAGATACGCAGTATTTT. Translated: CASSDGGESDTQYF.

This chain joins TRBV9 and TRBJ2-2; D may be TRBD2 (7 bases). The V end was cut by 0 bases, the J end by 4 bases, with 13 bases between. This CDR3 is 16 amino acids long. Germline assignment: CDR1 SGDLS and CDR2 YYNGEE. The CDR3: CASSVEGGGRTGELFF. In DNA form, the CDR3 reads TGTGCCAGCAGCGTAGAGGGAGGGGGACGCACCGGGGAGCTGTTTTTT.